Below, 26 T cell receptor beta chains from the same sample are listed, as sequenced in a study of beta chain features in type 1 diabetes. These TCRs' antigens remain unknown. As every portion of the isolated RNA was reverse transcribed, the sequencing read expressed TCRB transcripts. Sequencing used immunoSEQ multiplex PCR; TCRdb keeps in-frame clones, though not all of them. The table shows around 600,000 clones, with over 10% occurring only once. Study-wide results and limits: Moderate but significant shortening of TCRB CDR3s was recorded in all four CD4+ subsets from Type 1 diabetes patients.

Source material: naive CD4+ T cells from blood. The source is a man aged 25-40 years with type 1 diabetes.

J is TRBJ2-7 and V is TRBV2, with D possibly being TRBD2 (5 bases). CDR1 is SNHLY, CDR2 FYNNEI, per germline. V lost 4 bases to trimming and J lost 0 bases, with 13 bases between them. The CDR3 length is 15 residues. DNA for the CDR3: TGTGCCAGCAGTGGAAAGGTTGGGAGCTCCTACGAGCAGTACTTC. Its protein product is CASSGKVGSSYEQYF.

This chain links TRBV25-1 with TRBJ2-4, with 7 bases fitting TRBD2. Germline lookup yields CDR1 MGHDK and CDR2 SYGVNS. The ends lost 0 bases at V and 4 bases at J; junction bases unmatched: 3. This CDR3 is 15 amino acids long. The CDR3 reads CASSEYGEGKNIQYF. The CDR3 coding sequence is TGTGCCAGCAGTGAATATGGGGAGGGGAAAAACATTCAGTACTTC.

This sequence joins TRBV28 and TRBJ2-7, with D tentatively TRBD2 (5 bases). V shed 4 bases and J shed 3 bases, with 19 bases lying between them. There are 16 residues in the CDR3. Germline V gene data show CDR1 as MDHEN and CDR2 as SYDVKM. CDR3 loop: CASSSLRSAGVYEQYF. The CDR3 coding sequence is TGTGCCAGCAGTTCGCTCCGCTCAGCCGGGGTCTACGAGCAGTACTTC.

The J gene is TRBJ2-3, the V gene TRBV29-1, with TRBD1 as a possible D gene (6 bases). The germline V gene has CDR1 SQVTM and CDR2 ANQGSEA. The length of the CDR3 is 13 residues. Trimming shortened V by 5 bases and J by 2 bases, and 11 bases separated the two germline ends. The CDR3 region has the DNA TGCAGCGTTACACAGGGCAACACAGATACGCAGTATTTT. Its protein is CSVTQGNTDTQYF.

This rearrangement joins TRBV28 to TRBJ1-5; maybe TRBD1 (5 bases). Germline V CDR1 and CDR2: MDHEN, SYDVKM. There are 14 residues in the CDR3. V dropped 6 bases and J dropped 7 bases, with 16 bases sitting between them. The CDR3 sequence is CASRTQVFEQPQHF. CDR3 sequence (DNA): TGTGCCAGCAGGACACAGGTTTTTGAGCAGCCCCAGCATTTT. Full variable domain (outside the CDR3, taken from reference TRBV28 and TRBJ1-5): DVKVTQSSRYLVKRTGEKVFLECVQDMDHENMFWYRQDPGLGLRLIYFSYDVKMKEKGDIPEGYSVSREKKERFSLILESASTNQTSMYLCASRTQVFEQPQHFGDGTRLSIL.

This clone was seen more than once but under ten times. The CDR3 DNA is TGTGCCAGCTCAACGGGGCACTCCTATAATTCACCCCTCCACTTT. Translation gives CASSTGHSYNSPLHF. V is TRBV9 and J is TRBJ1-6; D might be TRBD1 (5 bases). Trimming took off 7 bases at V and 0 bases at J, with 11 bases between the two ends. Germline CDR1 and CDR2: SGDLS and YYNGEE. The CDR3 sequence is 15 residues long.

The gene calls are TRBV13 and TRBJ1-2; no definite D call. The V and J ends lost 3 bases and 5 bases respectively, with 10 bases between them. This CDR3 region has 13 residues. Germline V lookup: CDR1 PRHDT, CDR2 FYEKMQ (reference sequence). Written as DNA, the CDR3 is TGTGCCAGCAGCTTCAAAGGACCTTATGGCTACACCTTC. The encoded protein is CASSFKGPYGYTF. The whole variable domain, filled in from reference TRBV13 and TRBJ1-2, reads AAGVIQSPRHLIKEKRETATLKCYPIPRHDTVYWYQQGPGQDPQFLISFYEKMQSDKGSIPDRFSAQQFSDYHSELNMSSLELGDSALYFCASSFKGPYGYTFGSGTRLTVV.

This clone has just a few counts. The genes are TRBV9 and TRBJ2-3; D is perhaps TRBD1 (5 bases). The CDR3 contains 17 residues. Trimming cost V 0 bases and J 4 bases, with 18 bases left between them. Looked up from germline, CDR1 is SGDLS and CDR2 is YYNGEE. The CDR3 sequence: CASSVDLSAQGADTQYF. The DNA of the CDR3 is TGTGCCAGCAGCGTAGATTTAAGCGCTCAGGGCGCAGATACGCAGTATTTT.

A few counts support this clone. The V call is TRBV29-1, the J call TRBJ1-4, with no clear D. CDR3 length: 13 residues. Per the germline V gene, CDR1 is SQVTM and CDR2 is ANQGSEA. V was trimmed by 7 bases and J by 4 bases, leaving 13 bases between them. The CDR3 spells CSARRGYNEKLFF. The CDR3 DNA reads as TGCAGCGCCCGGCGGGGTTATAATGAAAAACTGTTTTTT.

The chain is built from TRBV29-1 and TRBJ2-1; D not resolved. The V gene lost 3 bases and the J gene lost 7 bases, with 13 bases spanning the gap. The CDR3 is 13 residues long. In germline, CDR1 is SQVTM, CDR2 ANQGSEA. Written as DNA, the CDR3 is TGCAGCGTTGAGAATGGGTTGAGGAATGAGCAGTTCTTC. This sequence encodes CSVENGLRNEQFF.

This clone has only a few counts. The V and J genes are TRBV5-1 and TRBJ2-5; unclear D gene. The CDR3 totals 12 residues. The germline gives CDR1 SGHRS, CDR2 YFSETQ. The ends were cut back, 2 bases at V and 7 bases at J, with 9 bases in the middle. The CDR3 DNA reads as TGCGCCAGCAGCTTACCGACGGGGACCCAGTACTTC. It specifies CASSLPTGTQYF.

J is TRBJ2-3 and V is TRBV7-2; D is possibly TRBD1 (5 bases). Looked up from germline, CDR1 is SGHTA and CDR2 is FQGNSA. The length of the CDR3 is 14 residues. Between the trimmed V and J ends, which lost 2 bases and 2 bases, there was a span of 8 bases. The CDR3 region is CASSLSQVTDTQYF. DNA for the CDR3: TGTGCCAGCAGCTTATCACAGGTCACAGATACGCAGTATTTT.

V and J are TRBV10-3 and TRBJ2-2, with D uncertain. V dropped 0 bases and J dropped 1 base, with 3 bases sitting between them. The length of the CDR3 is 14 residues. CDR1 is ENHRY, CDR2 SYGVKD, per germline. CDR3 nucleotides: TGTGCCATCAGTGAGTCGAAGAACACCGGGGAGCTGTTTTTT. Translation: CAISESKNTGELFF.

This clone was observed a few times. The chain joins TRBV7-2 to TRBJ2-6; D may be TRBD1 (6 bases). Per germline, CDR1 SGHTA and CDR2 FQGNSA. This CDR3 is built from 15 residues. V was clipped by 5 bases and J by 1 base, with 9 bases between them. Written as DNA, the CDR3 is TGTGCCAGCAGCATTACAGGGTCTGGGGCCAACGTCCTGACTTTC. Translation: CASSITGSGANVLTF.

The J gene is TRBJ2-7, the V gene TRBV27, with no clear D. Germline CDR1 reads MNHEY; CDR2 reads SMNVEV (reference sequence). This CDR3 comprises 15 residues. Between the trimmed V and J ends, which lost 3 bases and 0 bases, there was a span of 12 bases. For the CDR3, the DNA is TGTGCCAGCAGTTTTCGGCTCAGCAGCTCCTACGAGCAGTACTTC. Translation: CASSFRLSSSYEQYF.

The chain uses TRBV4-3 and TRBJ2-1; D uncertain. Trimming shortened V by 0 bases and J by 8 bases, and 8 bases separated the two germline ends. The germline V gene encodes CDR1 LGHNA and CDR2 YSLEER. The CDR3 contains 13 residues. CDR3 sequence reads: CASSQDRVYEQFF. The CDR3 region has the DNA TGCGCCAGCAGCCAAGATAGGGTCTATGAGCAGTTCTTC.

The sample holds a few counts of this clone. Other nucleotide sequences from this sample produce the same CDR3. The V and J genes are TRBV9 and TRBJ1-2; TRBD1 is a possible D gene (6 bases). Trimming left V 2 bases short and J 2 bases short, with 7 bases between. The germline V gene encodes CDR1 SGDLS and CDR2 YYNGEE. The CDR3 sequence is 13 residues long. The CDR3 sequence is CASSVGQNYGYTF. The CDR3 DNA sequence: TGTGCCAGCAGCGTCGGACAGAACTATGGCTACACCTTC. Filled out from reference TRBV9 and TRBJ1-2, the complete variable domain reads DSGVTQTPKHLITATGQRVTLRCSPRSGDLSVYWYQQSLDQGLQFLIQYYNGEERAKGNILERFSAQQFPDLHSELNLSSLELGDSALYFCASSVGQNYGYTFGSGTRLTVV.

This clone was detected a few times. CDR3 sequence (DNA): TGTGCCAGCAGCGTCTACAGGGACACCGGGGAGCTGTTTTTT. Residues: CASSVYRDTGELFF. V and J are TRBV11-2 and TRBJ2-2, with a possible D match to TRBD1 (6 bases). With 5 bases removed from V and 3 bases from J, the gap between germline ends came to 10 bases. CDR1 SGHAT and CDR2 FQNNGV come from the germline V gene. This CDR3 is built from 14 residues.

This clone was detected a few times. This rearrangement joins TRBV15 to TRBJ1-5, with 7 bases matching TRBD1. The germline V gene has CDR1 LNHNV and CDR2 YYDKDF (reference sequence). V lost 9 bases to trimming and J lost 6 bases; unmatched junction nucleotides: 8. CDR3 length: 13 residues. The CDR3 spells CATRTGAGQPQHF. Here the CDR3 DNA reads TGTGCCACTAGAACAGGGGCGGGTCAGCCCCAGCATTTT. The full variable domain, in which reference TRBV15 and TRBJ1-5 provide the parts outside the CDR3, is DAMVIQNPRYQVTQFGKPVTLSCSQTLNHNVMYWYQQKSSQAPKLLFHYYDKDFNNEADTPDNFQSRRPNTSFCFLDIRSPGLGDTAMYLCATRTGAGQPQHFGDGTRLSIL.

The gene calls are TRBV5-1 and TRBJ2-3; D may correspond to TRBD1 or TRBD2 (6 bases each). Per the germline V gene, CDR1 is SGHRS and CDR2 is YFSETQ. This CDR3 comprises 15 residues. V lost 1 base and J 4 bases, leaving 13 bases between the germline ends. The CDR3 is CASSLRVGGADTQYF. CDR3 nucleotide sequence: TGCGCCAGCAGCTTGAGGGTGGGGGGCGCAGATACGCAGTATTTT.

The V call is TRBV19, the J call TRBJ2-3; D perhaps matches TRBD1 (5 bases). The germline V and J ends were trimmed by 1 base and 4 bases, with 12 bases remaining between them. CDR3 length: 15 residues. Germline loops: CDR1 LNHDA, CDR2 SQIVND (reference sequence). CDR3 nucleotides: TGTGCCAGTAGTATAGGGGGCTCCACCCCAGATACGCAGTATTTT. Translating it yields CASSIGGSTPDTQYF.

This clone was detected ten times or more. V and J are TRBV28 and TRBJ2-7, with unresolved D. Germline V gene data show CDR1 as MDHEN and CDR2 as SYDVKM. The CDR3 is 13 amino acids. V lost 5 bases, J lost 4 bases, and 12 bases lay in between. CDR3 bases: TGTGCCAGCAGTGGCGCGGAGCGATACGAGCAGTACTTC. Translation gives CASSGAERYEQYF.

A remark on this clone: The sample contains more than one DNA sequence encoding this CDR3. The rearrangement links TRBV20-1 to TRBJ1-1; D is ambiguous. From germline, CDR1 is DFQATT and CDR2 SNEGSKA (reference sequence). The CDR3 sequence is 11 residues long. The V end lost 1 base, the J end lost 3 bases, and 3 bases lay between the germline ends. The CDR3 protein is CSARGYTEAFF. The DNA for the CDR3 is TGCAGTGCTAGAGGATACACTGAAGCTTTCTTT.

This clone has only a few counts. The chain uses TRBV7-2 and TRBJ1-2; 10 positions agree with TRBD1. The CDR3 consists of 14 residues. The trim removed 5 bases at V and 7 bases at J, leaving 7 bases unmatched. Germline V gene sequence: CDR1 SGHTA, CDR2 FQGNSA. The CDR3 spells CASSLKTGGTGYTF. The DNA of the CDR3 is TGTGCCAGCAGCCTTAAGACAGGGGGCACTGGCTACACCTTC. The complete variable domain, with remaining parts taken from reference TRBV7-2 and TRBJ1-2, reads GAGVSQSPSNKVTEKGKDVELRCDPISGHTALYWYRQSLGQGLEFLIYFQGNSAPDKSGLPSDRFSAERTGGSVSTLTIQRTQQEDSAVYLCASSLKTGGTGYTFGSGTRLTVV.

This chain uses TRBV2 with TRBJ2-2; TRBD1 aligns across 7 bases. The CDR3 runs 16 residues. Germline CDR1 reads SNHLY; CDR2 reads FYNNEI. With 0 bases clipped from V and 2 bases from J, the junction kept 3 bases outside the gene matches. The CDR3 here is CASSEAGTVNTGELFF. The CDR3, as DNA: TGTGCCAGCAGTGAAGCGGGGACAGTTAACACCGGGGAGCTGTTTTTT.

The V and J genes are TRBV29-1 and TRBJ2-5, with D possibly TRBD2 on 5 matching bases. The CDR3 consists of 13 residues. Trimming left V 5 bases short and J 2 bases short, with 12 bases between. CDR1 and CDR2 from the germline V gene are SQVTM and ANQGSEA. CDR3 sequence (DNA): TGCAGCGTTTCCCAGGCGGGTCAAGAGACCCAGTACTTC. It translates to CSVSQAGQETQYF.